A single sample is the source of the 25 T cell receptor beta chains below, sequenced in a study of T cells after yellow fever vaccination. TCRdb called the 5' RACE reads again in MiXCR, with one record for every CDR3 protein. In the table there are some 99,000 distinct CDR3 sequences, less than 6% of which are singletons. The sequencing here drew on CD8+ T cells sorted from PBMCs, taken 10 days after the yellow fever booster vaccination. Receptors originate from a man between 18 and 29 years old who received the YFV17D yellow fever vaccine.

The chain joins TRBV2 to TRBJ2-5; TRBD2 matches at 8 bases. Germline assignment: CDR1 SNHLY and CDR2 FYNNEI. The CDR3 runs 14 residues. Trimming cost V 6 bases and J 3 bases; bases outside gene matches: 6. The CDR3 region has the DNA TGTGCCAGCAGGGACCATAGCGGGGAAGAGACCCAGTACTTC. Amino acids: CASRDHSGEETQYF.

This clonotype showed up just a few times. This chain joins TRBV7-3 and TRBJ1-1; 7 bases are shared with TRBD1. After removal of 1 base from V and 7 bases from J, the junction contained 6 bases not matched to a gene. The length of the CDR3 is 14 residues. In germline, CDR1 is SGHTA, CDR2 FQGTGA. As DNA, the CDR3 is TGTGCCAGCAGCTTAAGGGCAGGGGGTGTTGAAGCTTTCTTT. It is translated as CASSLRAGGVEAFF.

This clonotype was seen ten or more times. CDR3 in DNA: TGTGCCAGCAGCTTAGACGTGTCCGGGACATTCAATGAGCAGTTCTTC. Translated, it gives CASSLDVSGTFNEQFF. This chain links TRBV7-3 with TRBJ2-1; perhaps TRBD1 as D (6 bases). V was shortened by 2 bases and J by 6 bases, with 17 bases between the two germline ends. The germline gives CDR1 SGHTA, CDR2 FQGTGA. The CDR3 runs to 16 residues.

This clonotype appeared many times. V gene TRBV28 combines with J gene TRBJ2-7, with 7 bases that match TRBD1. Trimming cost V 6 bases and J 6 bases; bases outside gene matches: 11. The CDR3 length is 14 residues. Germline V gene data show CDR1 as MDHEN and CDR2 as SYDVKM. The DNA of the CDR3 is TGTGCCAGCAGAACCGCTAGGGGGCTGCTCGAGCAGTACGTC. As protein: CASRTARGLLEQYV.

The chain carries TRBV7-9 and TRBJ2-7; D ambiguous. V was shortened by 2 bases and J by 3 bases, with 5 bases between the two germline ends. Germline-derived CDR1 and CDR2 are SEHNR and FQNEAQ (reference sequence). The CDR3 length is 12 residues. CDR3 sequence reads: CASSLRSYEQYV. The CDR3 DNA sequence: TGTGCCAGCAGCTTACGGAGCTACGAGCAGTACGTC.

This chain uses TRBV7-8 with TRBJ2-5; 8 nucleotides align to TRBD2. The V segment lost 8 bases and the J segment 4 bases; nucleotides outside the gene matches: 6. CDR1 is SGHVS, CDR2 FQNEAQ, per germline. This CDR3 has 13 residues. The CDR3 sequence is CASWKRGLETQYF. As DNA, the CDR3 is TGTGCCAGCTGGAAGCGGGGGCTAGAGACCCAGTACTTC.

This chain connects TRBV24-1 to TRBJ2-2; a possible D gene is TRBD2 (5 bases). This CDR3 region has 13 residues. Germline CDR1 KGHDR, CDR2 SFDVKD. V lost 8 bases, J lost 5 bases, and 11 bases lay in between. CDR3 nucleotides: TGTGCCACCAAACATCCGGGGACCGGGGAGCTGTTTTTT. Translating it yields CATKHPGTGELFF.

This clonotype was seen a handful of times. The chain combines TRBV5-1 with TRBJ2-7, with D possibly being TRBD2 (5 bases). The CDR3 runs to 13 residues. CDR1 SGHRS and CDR2 YFSETQ come from the germline V gene. The germline V and J ends were trimmed by 0 bases and 1 base, with 5 bases remaining between them. As DNA, the CDR3 is TGCGCCAGCAGCTTGGCGGGATCCTACGAGCAGTACTTC. This sequence encodes CASSLAGSYEQYF.

The sample holds many counts of this clonotype. The V call is TRBV25-1, the J call TRBJ1-1; D remains ambiguous. Trimming shortened V by 2 bases and J by 3 bases, and 7 bases separated the two germline ends. The CDR3 is 13 amino acids. CDR1 is MGHDK and CDR2 is SYGVNS in the germline V gene. The CDR3 spells CASSEGVHTEAFF. The CDR3, as DNA: TGTGCCAGCAGTGAAGGGGTTCACACTGAAGCTTTCTTT.

The table lists this clonotype with many counts. The chain has TRBV25-1 and TRBJ2-6; D unresolved. This CDR3 comprises 19 residues. V shed 4 bases and J shed 0 bases, with 19 bases lying between them. Germline CDR1 MGHDK, CDR2 SYGVNS. The CDR3 region has the DNA TGTGCCAGCAGTGCGACCTCACCTCGGACCTCCTCTGGGGCCAACGTCCTGACTTTC. This gives the protein CASSATSPRTSSGANVLTF.

The chain joins TRBV6-5 to TRBJ1-1; D is ambiguous. CDR1 and CDR2 from the germline V gene are MNHEY and SVGAGI. The CDR3 runs to 13 residues. V lost 5 bases, J lost 3 bases, and 10 bases lay in between. The CDR3 DNA reads as TGTGCCAGCAGTCCCGGGGTTTACACTGAAGCTTTCTTT. Translation: CASSPGVYTEAFF.

This clonotype was seen more than once but under ten times. The chain joins TRBV7-9 to TRBJ2-5, with 8 bases that match TRBD1. Germline V gene lookup returns CDR1 SEHNR and CDR2 FQNEAQ (reference sequence). This CDR3 has 13 residues. The trim removed 4 bases at V and 5 bases at J, leaving 3 bases unmatched. Written as DNA, the CDR3 is TGTGCCAGCAGCTCCAGGGGGCATGAGACCCAGTACTTC. Translated: CASSSRGHETQYF.

This clonotype was seen a handful of times. The chain recombines TRBV21-1 with TRBJ1-6; TRBD1, the table's D call, was not compared with the DNA. TRBV21-1 is tagged as a pseudogene. The CDR3 length is 24 residues. CDR3 bases: TGTGCCAGCAGCAAAGCGGTTACAGGGGATGTTCGCGACAAGACGAGCTCCTATAATTCACCCCTCCACTTT. Encoded protein: CASSKAVTGDVRDKTSSYNSPLHF.

The chain carries TRBV7-2 and TRBJ1-1; perhaps TRBD1 as D (6 bases). Germline loops: CDR1 SGHTA, CDR2 FQGNSA. With 11 bases removed from V and 2 bases from J, the gap between germline ends came to 15 bases. This CDR3 is 13 amino acids long. This CDR3 reads CAPVGGGNTEAFF. The DNA of the CDR3 is TGTGCCCCCGTCGGGGGGGGCAACACTGAAGCTTTCTTT. Drawing the rest from reference TRBV7-2 and TRBJ1-1, the complete variable domain is GAGVSQSPSNKVTEKGKDVELRCDPISGHTALYWYRQSLGQGLEFLIYFQGNSAPDKSGLPSDRFSAERTGGSVSTLTIQRTQQEDSAVYLCAPVGGGNTEAFFGQGTRLTVV.

This clonotype was seen only a few times. The chain recombines TRBV11-2 with TRBJ1-2; 10 nucleotides agree with TRBD1. V shed 5 bases and J 3 bases; nucleotides not matched to a gene: 9. The germline CDR1 and CDR2 sequences are SGHAT and FQNNGV. The CDR3 totals 16 residues. DNA for the CDR3: TGTGCCAGCAGCGCGCGACAGGGGGCGAATGACTATGGCTACACCTTC. As protein: CASSARQGANDYGYTF.

This clonotype was counted ten times or more. The rearrangement uses TRBV21-1 and TRBJ2-7; the table's D call of TRBD1 was not tested on the DNA. TRBV21-1 is a recognized pseudogene. The CDR3 length is 16 residues. The CDR3 reads CAVPGQGHRSSYEQYF. CDR3 nucleotide sequence: TGTGCCGTTCCGGGACAGGGGCATAGGAGCTCCTACGAGCAGTACTTC.

The chain employs TRBV2 and TRBJ1-3, with D unresolved. The CDR3 loop spans 13 amino acids. Germline CDR1 is SNHLY and CDR2 is FYNNEI. The germline V and J ends were trimmed by 4 bases and 4 bases, with 8 bases remaining between them. The CDR3 sequence is CASSGGLGNTIYF. The CDR3 region has the DNA TGTGCCAGCAGTGGGGGTCTAGGAAACACCATATATTTT.

This clonotype was seen a few times. V usage is TRBV5-1 and J usage is TRBJ1-1; D gene unclear. The V end was cut by 5 bases, the J end by 5 bases, with 13 bases between. Germline values: CDR1 SGHRS, CDR2 YFSETQ. CDR3 size: 13 residues. The CDR3 region has the DNA TGCGCCAGCAGTCTGGGATCAGAGACTGAAGCTTTCTTT. Its protein is CASSLGSETEAFF.

This clonotype was picked up many times. V is TRBV10-3 and J is TRBJ2-7, with 7 bases identical to TRBD2. V dropped 6 bases and J dropped 0; count of bases not matched to a gene: 2. The CDR3 totals 13 residues. The V gene's germline CDR1 is ENHRY and CDR2 SYGVKD. CDR3 region: CAIRAGSSYEQYF. The CDR3 region has the DNA TGTGCCATCAGAGCGGGGAGCTCCTACGAGCAGTACTTC.

The V and J genes are TRBV10-2 and TRBJ2-7; no clear D gene. V was pared by 4 bases and J by 5 bases, with 12 bases between. Germline lookup yields CDR1 WSHSY and CDR2 SAAADI. The CDR3 sequence is 13 residues long. The CDR3 is CASSVAAVDEQYF. For the CDR3, the DNA is TGCGCCAGCAGTGTGGCTGCGGTAGACGAGCAGTACTTC.

The DNA for the CDR3 is TGCAGTGCTAAGAACAAATACTGGGATACGCAGTATTTT. Its protein product is CSAKNKYWDTQYF. The rearrangement uses TRBV20-1 and TRBJ2-3, with D hard to call. V was clipped by 4 bases and J by 6 bases, with 14 bases between them. There are 13 residues in the CDR3. CDR1 and CDR2 (germline): DFQATT, SNEGSKA (reference sequence).

In this sample, this clonotype turned up a few times. The chain couples TRBV4-2 to TRBJ2-1, with D perhaps assigned TRBD1 or TRBD2 (6 bases each). Germline values: CDR1 LGHNA, CDR2 YNFKEQ. The CDR3 loop spans 14 amino acids. Trimming pared 4 bases from V and 8 bases from J, leaving 15 bases between. The CDR3 region is CASSPQTRGDEQFF. CDR3 bases: TGTGCCAGCAGCCCCCAGACTAGGGGGGATGAGCAGTTCTTC.

The sample holds many counts of this clonotype. The chain combines TRBV27 with TRBJ2-5, with unresolved D. The CDR3 totals 15 residues. The V gene's germline CDR1 is MNHEY and CDR2 SMNVEV (reference sequence). Trimming pared 8 bases from V and 5 bases from J, leaving 21 bases between. CDR3 DNA: TGTGCCAGCGGTGGCATCCGGACGGCGTCTGAGACCCAGTACTTC. Its translation: CASGGIRTASETQYF.

V and J are TRBV18 and TRBJ1-2, with 9 bases identical to TRBD1. J lost 3 bases, V lost 3 bases, and 11 bases had no gene match. Looked up from germline, CDR1 is KGHSH and CDR2 is LQKENI. This CDR3 region has 17 residues. In nucleotides, the CDR3 is TGTGCCAGCTCACCCGACAACACAGGGGGCATGTACTATGGCTACACCTTC. Encoded protein: CASSPDNTGGMYYGYTF.

The chain has TRBV6-5 and TRBJ2-2; D may be TRBD1 or TRBD2 (6 bases each). The CDR3 is 15 residues long. Trimming left V 0 bases short and J 7 bases short, with 12 bases between. CDR1 is MNHEY and CDR2 is SVGAGI in the germline V gene. The CDR3 sequence is CASSYSGGPHGELFF. DNA for the CDR3: TGTGCCAGCAGTTACTCCGGGGGCCCCCACGGGGAGCTGTTTTTT.